This T cell receptor beta chain was identified during a study of cytomegalovirus exposure and HLA in healthy donors. Overall study context: The platform used for the 120 or so validation repertoires matched that of the roughly 630 first-cohort repertoires, a later analysis reported. Findings and limits, study-wide: Rarity held for most TCR sequences, but there were some public TCRs that occurred in many donors.

This CDR3 is 15 amino acids long. Germline CDR1 and CDR2: MNHEY and SVGAGI. Trimming removed 0 bases from V and 3 bases from J, with 9 bases in between. Worth noting for this clone: Antigen specificity is unknown.

TCRdb's copy holds only in-frame clones and misses some; the assay was immunoSEQ multiplex PCR. The sample lists 220,000 or so clones; over 70% were seen once. Sequencing was done on a sample of PBMCs. The clonotype comes from a woman in her 30s in good health and CMV-seropositive. This chain joins TRBV6-5 and TRBJ1-5; no clear D gene. The DNA of the CDR3 is TGTGCCAGCAGTTACTCGGGTCAGAACAATCAGCCCCAGCATTTT. It encodes CASSYSGQNNQPQHF.